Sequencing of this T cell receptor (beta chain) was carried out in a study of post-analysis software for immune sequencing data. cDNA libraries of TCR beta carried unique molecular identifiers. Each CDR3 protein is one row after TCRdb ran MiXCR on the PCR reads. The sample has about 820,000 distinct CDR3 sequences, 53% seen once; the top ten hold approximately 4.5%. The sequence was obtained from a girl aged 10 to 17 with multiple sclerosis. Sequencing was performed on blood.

The CDR3 sequence is CAWASRWGEQYF. The CDR3, as DNA: TGTGCCTGGGCCTCTCGGTGGGGCGAGCAGTACTTC. The chain couples TRBV30 to TRBJ2-5; no definite D call. The J call may be faulty, since TRBJ2-7 better matches the DNA end. The CDR3 loop spans 12 amino acids. Germline CDR1 GTSNPN, CDR2 SVGIG (reference sequence).